This T cell receptor beta chain was sequenced for a study of cytomegalovirus exposure and HLA in healthy donors. Background on the study: In a previous analysis, 117 million unique TCR beta sequences were found from 150 million to 200 million T cells.

Germline-derived CDR1 and CDR2 are LNHDA and SQIVND (reference sequence). V was pared by 4 bases and J by 4 bases, with 4 bases of the junction left unmatched. This CDR3 has 13 residues. With 60 Vbeta and 13 Jbeta primers, the PCR was carried out. Some clones are missing from TCRdb's copy, which holds only in-frame ones; the method was immunoSEQ multiplex PCR. The repertoire holds around 90,000 clones, with about 85% as singletons. Study observations and caveats: In an earlier analysis, about 87% or about 30%: the productive usage of most TCR beta V segments. Apparent HLA restriction characterized most CMV-associated TCR beta chains in a later analysis.

This clone came up a few times. Its antigen remains unidentified. The V and J genes are TRBV19 and TRBJ2-7; 7 bases match TRBD1. The sequencing input was PBMCs. This receptor was taken from a man between 40 and 49 years old in good health and CMV-seropositive. CDR3 region: CASSTVTGYEQYF. CDR3 DNA: TGTGCCAGTAGTACAGTGACAGGGTACGAGCAGTACTTC.